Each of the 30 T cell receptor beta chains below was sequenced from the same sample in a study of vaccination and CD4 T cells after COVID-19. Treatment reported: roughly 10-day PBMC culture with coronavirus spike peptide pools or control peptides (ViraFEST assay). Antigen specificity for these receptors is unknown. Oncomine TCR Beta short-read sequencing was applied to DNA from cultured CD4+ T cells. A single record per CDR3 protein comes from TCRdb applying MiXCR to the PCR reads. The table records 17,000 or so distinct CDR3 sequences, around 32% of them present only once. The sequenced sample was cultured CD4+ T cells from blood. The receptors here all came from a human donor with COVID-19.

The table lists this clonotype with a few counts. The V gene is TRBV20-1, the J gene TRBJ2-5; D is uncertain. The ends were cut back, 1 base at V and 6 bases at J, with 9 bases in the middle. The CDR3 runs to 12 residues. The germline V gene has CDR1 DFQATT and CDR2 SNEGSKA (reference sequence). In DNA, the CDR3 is TGCAGTGCTAGAGTATTGGATCAGACCCAGTACTTC. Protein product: CSARVLDQTQYF.

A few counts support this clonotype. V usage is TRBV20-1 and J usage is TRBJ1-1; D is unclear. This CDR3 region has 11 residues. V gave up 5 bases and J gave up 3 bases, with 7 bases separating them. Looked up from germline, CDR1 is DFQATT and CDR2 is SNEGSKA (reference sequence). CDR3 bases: TGCAGTGCTCCTACACACACTGAAGCTTTCTTT. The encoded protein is CSAPTHTEAFF.

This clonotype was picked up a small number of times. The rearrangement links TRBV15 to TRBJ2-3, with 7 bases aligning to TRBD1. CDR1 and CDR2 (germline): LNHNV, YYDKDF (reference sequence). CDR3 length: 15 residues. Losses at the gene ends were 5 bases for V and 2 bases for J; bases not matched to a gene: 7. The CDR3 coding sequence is TGTGCCACCAGCCGCGACAGGGAGTACACAGATACGCAGTATTTT. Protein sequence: CATSRDREYTDTQYF. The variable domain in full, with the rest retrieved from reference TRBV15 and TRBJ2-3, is DAMVIQNPRYQVTQFGKPVTLSCSQTLNHNVMYWYQQKSSQAPKLLFHYYDKDFNNEADTPDNFQSRRPNTSFCFLDIRSPGLGDTAMYLCATSRDREYTDTQYFGPGTRLTVL.

The CDR3 nucleotides read TGTGCCAGCAGCCCAGCGGGGAGTATCACAGATACGCAGTATTTT. This translates into CASSPAGSITDTQYF. The chain recombines TRBV7-8 with TRBJ2-3; 7 nucleotides align to TRBD2. This CDR3 has 15 amino acids. Germline V gene data show CDR1 as SGHVS and CDR2 as FQNEAQ. V shed 5 bases, J shed 2 bases, and the junction held 7 bases outside the gene matches.

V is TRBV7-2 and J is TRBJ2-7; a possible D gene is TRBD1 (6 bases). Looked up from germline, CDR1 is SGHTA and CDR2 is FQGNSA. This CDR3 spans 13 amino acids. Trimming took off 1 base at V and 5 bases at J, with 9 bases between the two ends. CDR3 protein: CASSLVGGNEQYF. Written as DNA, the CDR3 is TGTGCCAGCAGCTTAGTTGGGGGCAACGAGCAGTACTTC. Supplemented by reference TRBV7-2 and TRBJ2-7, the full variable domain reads GAGVSQSPSNKVTEKGKDVELRCDPISGHTALYWYRQSLGQGLEFLIYFQGNSAPDKSGLPSDRFSAERTGGSVSTLTIQRTQQEDSAVYLCASSLVGGNEQYFGPGTRLTVT.

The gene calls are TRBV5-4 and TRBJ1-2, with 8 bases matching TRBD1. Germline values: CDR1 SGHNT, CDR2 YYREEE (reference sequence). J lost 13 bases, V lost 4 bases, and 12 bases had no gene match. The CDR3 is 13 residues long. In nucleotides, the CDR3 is TGTGCCAGCAGCATGGGACAGGATCCAGGTCGCACCTTC. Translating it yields CASSMGQDPGRTF. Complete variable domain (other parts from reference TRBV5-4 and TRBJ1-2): ETGVTQSPTHLIKTRGQQVTLRCSSQSGHNTVSWYQQALGQGPQFIFQYYREEENGRGNFPPRFSGLQFPNYSSELNVNALELDDSALYLCASSMGQDPGRTFGSGTRLTVV.

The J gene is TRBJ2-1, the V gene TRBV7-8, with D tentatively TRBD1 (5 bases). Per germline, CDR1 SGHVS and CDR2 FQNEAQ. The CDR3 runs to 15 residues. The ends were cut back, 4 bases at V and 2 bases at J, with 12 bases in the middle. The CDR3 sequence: CASSSQGLTYNEQFF. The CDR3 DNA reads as TGTGCCAGCAGCTCCCAGGGCCTAACCTACAATGAGCAGTTCTTC.

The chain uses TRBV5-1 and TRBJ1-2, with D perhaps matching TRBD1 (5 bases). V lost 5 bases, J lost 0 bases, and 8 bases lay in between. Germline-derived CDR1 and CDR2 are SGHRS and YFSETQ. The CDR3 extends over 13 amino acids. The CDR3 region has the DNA TGCGCCAGCAGGACAGCCACTAACTATGGCTACACCTTC. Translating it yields CASRTATNYGYTF.

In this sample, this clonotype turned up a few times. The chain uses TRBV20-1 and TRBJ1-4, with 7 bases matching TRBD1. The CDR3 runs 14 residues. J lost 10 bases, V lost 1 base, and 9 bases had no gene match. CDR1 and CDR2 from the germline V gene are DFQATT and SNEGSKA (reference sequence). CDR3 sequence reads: CSARGGTVLGKLFF. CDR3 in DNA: TGCAGTGCTAGAGGCGGGACAGTGCTGGGAAAACTGTTTTTT.

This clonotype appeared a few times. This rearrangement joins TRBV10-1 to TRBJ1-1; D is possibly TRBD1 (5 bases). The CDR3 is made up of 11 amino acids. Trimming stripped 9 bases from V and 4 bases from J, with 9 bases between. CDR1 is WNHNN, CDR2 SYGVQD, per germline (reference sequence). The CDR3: CASSRGTEAFF. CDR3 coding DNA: TGCGCCAGTTCTAGGGGCACTGAAGCTTTCTTT.

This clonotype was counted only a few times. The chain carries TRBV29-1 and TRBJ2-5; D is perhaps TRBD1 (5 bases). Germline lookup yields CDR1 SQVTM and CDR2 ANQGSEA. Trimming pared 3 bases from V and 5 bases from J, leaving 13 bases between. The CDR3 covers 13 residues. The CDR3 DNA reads TGCAGCGTTGAGGGAAGGGGTAGGGAGACCCAGTACTTC. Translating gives CSVEGRGRETQYF. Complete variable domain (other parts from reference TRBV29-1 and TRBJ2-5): SAVISQKPSRDICQRGTSLTIQCQVDSQVTMMFWYRQQPGQSLTLIATANQGSEATYESGFVIDKFPISRPNLTFSTLTVSNMSPEDSSIYLCSVEGRGRETQYFGPGTRLLVL.

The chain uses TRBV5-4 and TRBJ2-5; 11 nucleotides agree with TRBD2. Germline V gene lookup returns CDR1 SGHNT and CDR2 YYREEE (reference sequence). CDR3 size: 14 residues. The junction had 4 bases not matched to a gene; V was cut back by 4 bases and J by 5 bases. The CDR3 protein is CASSPGTSGETQYF. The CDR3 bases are TGTGCCAGCAGCCCTGGGACTAGCGGTGAGACCCAGTACTTC. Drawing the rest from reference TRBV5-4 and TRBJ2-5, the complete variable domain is ETGVTQSPTHLIKTRGQQVTLRCSSQSGHNTVSWYQQALGQGPQFIFQYYREEENGRGNFPPRFSGLQFPNYSSELNVNALELDDSALYLCASSPGTSGETQYFGPGTRLLVL.

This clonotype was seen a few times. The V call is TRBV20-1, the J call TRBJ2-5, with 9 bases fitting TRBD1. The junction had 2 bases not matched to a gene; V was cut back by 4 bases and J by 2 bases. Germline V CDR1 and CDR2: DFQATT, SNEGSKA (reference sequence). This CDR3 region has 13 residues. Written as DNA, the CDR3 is TGCAGTGCTATAGGACAGGGGCAAGAGACCCAGTACTTC. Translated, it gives CSAIGQGQETQYF.

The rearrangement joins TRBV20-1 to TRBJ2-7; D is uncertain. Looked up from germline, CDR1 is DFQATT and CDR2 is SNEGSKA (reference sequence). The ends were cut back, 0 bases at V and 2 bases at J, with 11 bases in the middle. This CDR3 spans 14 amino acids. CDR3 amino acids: CSARDPARTYEQYF. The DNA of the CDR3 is TGCAGTGCTAGAGATCCCGCCAGGACCTACGAGCAGTACTTC.

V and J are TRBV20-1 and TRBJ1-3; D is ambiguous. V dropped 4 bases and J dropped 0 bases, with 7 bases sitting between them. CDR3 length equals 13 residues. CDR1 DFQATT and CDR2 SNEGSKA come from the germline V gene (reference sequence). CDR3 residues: CSAKSSSGNTIYF. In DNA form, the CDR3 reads TGCAGTGCTAAGTCCAGCTCTGGAAACACCATATATTTT.

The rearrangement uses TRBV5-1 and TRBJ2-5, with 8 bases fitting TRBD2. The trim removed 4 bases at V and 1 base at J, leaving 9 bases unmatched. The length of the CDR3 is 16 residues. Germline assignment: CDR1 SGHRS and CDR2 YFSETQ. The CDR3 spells CASSTTGTSFQETQYF. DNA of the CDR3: TGCGCCAGCAGCACAACCGGGACTAGTTTCCAAGAGACCCAGTACTTC.

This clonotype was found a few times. The CDR3: CASSLAKLGYTF. CDR3 DNA sequence: TGTGCCAGCAGCTTGGCCAAGCTTGGCTACACCTTC. The chain combines TRBV5-4 with TRBJ1-2; no clear D gene. The V end lost 0 bases, the J end lost 7 bases, and 7 bases lay between the germline ends. The CDR3 extends over 12 amino acids. From germline, CDR1 is SGHNT and CDR2 YYREEE (reference sequence).

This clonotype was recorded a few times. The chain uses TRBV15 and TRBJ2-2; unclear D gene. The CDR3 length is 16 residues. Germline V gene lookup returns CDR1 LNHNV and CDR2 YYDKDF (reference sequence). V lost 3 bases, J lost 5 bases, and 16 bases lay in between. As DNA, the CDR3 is TGTGCCACCAGCAGCGAAGGAGCACACAGAACCGGGGAGCTGTTTTTT. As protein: CATSSEGAHRTGELFF.

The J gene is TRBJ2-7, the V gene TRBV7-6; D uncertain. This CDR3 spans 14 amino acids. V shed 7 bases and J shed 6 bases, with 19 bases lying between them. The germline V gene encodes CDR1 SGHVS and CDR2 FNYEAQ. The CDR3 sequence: CASTLGVLSSEQYF. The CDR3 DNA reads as TGTGCCAGCACCCTTGGGGTCCTTAGTAGCGAGCAGTACTTC.

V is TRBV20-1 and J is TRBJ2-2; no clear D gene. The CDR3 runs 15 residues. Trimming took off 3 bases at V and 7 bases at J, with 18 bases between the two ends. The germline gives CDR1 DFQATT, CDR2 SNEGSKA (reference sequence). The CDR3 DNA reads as TGCAGTGCTAGTGATGTAGGAGTTAGAGGCGGGGAGCTGTTTTTT. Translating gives CSASDVGVRGGELFF.

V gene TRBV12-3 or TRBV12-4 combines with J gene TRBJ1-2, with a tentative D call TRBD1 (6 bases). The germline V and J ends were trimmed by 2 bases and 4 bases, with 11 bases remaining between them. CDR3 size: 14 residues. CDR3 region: CASSLFRDTYGYTF. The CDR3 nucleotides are TGTGCCAGCAGTTTATTTCGGGACACCTATGGCTACACCTTC.

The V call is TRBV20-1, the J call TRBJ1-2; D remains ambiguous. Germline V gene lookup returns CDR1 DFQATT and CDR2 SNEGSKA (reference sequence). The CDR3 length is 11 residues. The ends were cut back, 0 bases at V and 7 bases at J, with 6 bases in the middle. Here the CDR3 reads CSARDRSGYTF. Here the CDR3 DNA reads TGCAGTGCTAGAGATAGGAGTGGCTACACCTTC.

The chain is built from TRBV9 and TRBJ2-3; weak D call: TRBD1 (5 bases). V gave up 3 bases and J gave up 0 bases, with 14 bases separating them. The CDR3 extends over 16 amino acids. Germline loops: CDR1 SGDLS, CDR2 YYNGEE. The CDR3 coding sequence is TGTGCCAGCAGCGCAAGGGGTGACCTTAGCACAGATACGCAGTATTTT. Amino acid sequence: CASSARGDLSTDTQYF.

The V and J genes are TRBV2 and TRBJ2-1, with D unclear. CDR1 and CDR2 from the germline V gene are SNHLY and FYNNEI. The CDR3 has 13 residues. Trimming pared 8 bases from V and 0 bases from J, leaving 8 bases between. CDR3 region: CASRRSSYNEQFF. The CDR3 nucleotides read TGTGCCAGCCGCAGAAGCTCCTACAATGAGCAGTTCTTC.

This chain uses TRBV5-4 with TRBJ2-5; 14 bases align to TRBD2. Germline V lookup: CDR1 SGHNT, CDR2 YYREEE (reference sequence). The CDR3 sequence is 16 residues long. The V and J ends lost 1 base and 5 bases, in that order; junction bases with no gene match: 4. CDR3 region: CASSLRTSGGSETQYF. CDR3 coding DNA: TGTGCCAGCAGCTTGAGGACTAGCGGGGGGTCGGAGACCCAGTACTTC.

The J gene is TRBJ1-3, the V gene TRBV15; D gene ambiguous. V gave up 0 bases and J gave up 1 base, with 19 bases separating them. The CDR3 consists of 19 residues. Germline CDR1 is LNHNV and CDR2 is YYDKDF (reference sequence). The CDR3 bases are TGTGCCACCAGCAGAGAGGGGATAGGTGGAGTGGGATCTGGAAACACCATATATTTT. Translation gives CATSREGIGGVGSGNTIYF.

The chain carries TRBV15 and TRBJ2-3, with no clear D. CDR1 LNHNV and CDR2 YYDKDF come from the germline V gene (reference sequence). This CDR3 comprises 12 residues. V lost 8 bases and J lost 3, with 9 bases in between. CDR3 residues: CATGWVTDTQYF. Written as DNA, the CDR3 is TGTGCCACCGGGTGGGTAACAGATACGCAGTATTTT. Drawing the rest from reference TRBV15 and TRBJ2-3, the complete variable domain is DAMVIQNPRYQVTQFGKPVTLSCSQTLNHNVMYWYQQKSSQAPKLLFHYYDKDFNNEADTPDNFQSRRPNTSFCFLDIRSPGLGDTAMYLCATGWVTDTQYFGPGTRLTVL.

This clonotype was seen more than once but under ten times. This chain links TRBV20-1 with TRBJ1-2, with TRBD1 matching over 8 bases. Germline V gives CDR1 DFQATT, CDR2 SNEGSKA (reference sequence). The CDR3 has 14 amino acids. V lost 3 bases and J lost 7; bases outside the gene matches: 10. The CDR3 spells CSASMKGQDFGYTF. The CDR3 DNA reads TGCAGTGCTAGTATGAAGGGACAGGACTTTGGCTACACCTTC.

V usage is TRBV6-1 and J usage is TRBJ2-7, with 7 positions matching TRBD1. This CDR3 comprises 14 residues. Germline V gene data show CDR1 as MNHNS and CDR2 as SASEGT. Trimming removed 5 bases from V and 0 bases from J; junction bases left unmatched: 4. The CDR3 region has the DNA TGTGCCAGCAGTCTCGACAGGGCCTCCTACGAGCAGTACTTC. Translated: CASSLDRASYEQYF.

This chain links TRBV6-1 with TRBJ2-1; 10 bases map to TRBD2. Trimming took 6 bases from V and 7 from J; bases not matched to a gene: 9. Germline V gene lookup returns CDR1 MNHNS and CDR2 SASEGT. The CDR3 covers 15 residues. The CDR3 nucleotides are TGTGCCAGCAGGACCCTAGCGGGGGAACGGAATGAGCAGTTCTTC. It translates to CASRTLAGERNEQFF.